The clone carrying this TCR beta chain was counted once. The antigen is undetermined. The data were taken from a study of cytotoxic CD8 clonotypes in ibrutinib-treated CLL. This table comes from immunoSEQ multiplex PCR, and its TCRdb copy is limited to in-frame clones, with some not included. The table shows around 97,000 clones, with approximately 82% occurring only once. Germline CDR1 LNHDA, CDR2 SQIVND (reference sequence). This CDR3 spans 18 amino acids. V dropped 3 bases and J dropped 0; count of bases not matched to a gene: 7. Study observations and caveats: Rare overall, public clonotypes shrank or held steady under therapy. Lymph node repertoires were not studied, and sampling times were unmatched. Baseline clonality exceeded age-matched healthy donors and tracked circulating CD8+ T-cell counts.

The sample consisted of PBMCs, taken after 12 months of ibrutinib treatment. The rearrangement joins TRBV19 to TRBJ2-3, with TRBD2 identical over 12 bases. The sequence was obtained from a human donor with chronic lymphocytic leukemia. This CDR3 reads CASSIRLAGAYSTDTQYF. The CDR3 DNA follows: TGTGCCAGTAGTATCCGACTAGCGGGGGCCTATAGCACAGATACGCAGTATTTT.